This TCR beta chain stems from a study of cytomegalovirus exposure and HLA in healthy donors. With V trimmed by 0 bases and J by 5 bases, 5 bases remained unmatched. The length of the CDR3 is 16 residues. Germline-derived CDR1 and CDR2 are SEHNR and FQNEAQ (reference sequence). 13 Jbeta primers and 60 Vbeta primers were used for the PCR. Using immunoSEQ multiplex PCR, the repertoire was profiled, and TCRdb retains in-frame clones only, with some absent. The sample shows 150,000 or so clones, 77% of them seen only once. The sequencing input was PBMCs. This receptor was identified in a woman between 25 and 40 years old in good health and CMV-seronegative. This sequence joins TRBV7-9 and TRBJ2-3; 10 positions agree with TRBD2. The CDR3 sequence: CASSLAAGGPEDTQYF. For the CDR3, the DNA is TGTGCCAGCAGCTTAGCAGCGGGGGGGCCTGAAGATACGCAGTATTTT.